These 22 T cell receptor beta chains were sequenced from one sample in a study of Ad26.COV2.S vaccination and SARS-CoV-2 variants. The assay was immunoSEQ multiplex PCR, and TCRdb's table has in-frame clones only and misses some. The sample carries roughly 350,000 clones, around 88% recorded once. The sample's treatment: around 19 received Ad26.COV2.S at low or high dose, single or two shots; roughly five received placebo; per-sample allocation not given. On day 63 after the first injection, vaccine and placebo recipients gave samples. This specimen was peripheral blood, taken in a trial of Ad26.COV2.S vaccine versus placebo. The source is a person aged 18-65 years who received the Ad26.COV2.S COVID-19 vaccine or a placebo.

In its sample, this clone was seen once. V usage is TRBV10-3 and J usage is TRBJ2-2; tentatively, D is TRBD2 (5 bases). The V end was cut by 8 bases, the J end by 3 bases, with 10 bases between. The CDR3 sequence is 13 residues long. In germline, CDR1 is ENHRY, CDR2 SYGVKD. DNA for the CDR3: TGTGCCATCGAGGGTCAGGACACCGGGGAGCTGTTTTTT. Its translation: CAIEGQDTGELFF.

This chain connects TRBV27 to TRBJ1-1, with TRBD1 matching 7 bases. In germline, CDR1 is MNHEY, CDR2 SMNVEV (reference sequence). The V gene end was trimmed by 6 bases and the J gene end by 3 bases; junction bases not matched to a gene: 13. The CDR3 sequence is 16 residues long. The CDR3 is CASRETGIVKDTEAFF. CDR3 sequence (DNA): TGTGCCAGCAGAGAGACAGGGATTGTCAAGGACACTGAAGCTTTCTTT.

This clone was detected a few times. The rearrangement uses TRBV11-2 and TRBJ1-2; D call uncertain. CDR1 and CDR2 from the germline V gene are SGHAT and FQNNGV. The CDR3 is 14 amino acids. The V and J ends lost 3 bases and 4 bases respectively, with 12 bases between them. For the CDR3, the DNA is TGTGCCAGCAGCTTGAGGGAAATGGCCTATGGCTACACCTTC. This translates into CASSLREMAYGYTF.

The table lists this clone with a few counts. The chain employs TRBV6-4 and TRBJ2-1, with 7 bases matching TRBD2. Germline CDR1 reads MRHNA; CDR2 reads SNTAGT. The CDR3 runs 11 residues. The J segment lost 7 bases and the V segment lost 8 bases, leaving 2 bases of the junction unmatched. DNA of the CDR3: TGTGCCAGCGGGACTATGAATGAGCAGTTCTTC. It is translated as CASGTMNEQFF.

The DNA of the CDR3 is TGCGCCAGCAGCTTGGGAGACGAGGGGCTGGGCGGCTACACCTTC. As protein: CASSLGDEGLGGYTF. This chain uses TRBV5-1 with TRBJ1-2; D is perhaps TRBD1 (5 bases). Trimming removed 0 bases from V and 8 bases from J, with 17 bases in between. This CDR3 has 15 amino acids. Germline V gene data show CDR1 as SGHRS and CDR2 as YFSETQ.

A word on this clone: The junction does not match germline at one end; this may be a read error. The CDR3, as DNA: TGTGCCAGCACCTTAGCGGGGCCGCACAATGAGCAGTTCTTC. Amino acids: CASTLAGPHNEQFF. The rearrangement links TRBV11-2 to TRBJ2-1, with 8 bases matching TRBD2. CDR1 is SGHAT and CDR2 is FQNNGV in the germline V gene. This CDR3 spans 14 amino acids.

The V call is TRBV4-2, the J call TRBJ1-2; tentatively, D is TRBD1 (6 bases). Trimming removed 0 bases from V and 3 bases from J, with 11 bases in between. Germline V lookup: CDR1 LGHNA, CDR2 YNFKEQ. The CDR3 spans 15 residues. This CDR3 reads CASSQENQGYYGYTF. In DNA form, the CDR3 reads TGTGCCAGCAGCCAAGAAAATCAGGGGTACTATGGCTACACCTTC.

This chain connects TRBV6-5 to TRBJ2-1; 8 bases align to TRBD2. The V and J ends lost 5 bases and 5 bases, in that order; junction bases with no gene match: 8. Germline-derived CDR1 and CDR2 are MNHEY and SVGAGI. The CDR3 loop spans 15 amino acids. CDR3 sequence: CASSRISGGHNEQFF. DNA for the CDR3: TGTGCCAGCAGTCGTATTTCGGGGGGGCACAATGAGCAGTTCTTC.

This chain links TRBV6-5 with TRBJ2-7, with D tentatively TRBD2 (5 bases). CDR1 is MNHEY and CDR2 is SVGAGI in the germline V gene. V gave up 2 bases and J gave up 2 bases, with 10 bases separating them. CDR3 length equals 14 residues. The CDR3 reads CASSYGSGTYEQYF. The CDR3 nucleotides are TGTGCCAGCAGTTACGGGAGCGGAACCTACGAGCAGTACTTC.

The CDR3, as DNA: TGTGCCAGTAGTATTTCCAGGGGGGAGTACGAGCAGTACTTC. This sequence encodes CASSISRGEYEQYF. V is TRBV19 and J is TRBJ2-7, with D perhaps matching TRBD1 (7 bases). The CDR3 contains 14 residues. Trimming shortened V by 3 bases and J by 4 bases, and 13 bases separated the two germline ends. CDR1 and CDR2 (germline): LNHDA, SQIVND (reference sequence).

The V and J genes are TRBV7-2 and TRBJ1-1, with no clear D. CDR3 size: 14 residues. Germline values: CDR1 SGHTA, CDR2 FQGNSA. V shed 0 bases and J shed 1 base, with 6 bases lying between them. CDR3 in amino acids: CASSLALGNTEAFF. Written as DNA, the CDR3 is TGTGCCAGCAGCTTAGCCCTTGGGAACACTGAAGCTTTCTTT.

The CDR3 DNA sequence: TGTGCCAGCAGTTTGGGACTAGCGGGGGGCTTTTACAATGAGCAGTTCTTC. Its translation: CASSLGLAGGFYNEQFF. The chain uses TRBV6-2 or TRBV6-3 and TRBJ2-1; 15 bases map to TRBD2. CDR3 length: 17 amino acids. Germline assignment: CDR1 MNHEY and CDR2 SVGEGT. The V and J ends lost 4 bases and 4 bases, in that order; junction bases with no gene match: 5.

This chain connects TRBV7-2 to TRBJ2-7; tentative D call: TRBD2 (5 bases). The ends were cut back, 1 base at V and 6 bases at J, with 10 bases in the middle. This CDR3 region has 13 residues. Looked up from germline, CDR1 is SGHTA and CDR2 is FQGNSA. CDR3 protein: CASSLEREVEQYF. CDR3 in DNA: TGTGCCAGCAGCTTAGAACGGGAAGTCGAGCAGTACTTC.

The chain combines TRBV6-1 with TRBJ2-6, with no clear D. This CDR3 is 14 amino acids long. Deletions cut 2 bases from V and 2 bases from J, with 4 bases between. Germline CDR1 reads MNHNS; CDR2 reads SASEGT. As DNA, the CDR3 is TGTGCCAGCAGTGAATGGACTGGGGCCAACGTCCTGACTTTC. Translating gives CASSEWTGANVLTF.

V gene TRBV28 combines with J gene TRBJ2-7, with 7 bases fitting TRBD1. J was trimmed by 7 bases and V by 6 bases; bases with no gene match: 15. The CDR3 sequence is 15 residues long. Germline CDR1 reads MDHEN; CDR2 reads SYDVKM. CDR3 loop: CASRQQGIATREQYF. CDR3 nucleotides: TGTGCCAGCAGGCAACAGGGGATCGCTACGAGGGAGCAGTACTTC.

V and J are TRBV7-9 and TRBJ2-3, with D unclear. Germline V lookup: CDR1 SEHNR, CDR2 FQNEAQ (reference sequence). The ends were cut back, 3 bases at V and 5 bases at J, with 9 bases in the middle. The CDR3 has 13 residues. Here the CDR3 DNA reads TGTGCCAGCAGCTTTGCGATTAGAGATACGCAGTATTTT. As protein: CASSFAIRDTQYF.

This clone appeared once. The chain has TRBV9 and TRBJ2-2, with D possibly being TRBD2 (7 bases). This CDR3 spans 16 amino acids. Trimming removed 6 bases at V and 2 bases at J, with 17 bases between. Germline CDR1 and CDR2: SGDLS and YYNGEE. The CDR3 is CASTPFGGTNTGELFF. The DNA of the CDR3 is TGTGCCAGCACCCCTTTCGGGGGGACAAACACCGGGGAGCTGTTTTTT. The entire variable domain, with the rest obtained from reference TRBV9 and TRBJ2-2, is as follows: DSGVTQTPKHLITATGQRVTLRCSPRSGDLSVYWYQQSLDQGLQFLIQYYNGEERAKGNILERFSAQQFPDLHSELNLSSLELGDSALYFCASTPFGGTNTGELFFGEGSRLTVL.

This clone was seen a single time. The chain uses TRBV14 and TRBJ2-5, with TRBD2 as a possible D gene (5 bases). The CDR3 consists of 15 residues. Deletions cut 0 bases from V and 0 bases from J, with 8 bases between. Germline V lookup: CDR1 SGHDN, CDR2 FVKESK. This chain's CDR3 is CASSQDRGDQETQYF. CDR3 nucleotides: TGTGCCAGCAGCCAAGATCGGGGAGACCAAGAGACCCAGTACTTC.

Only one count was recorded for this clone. This CDR3 reads CASTPRELNTEAFF. The CDR3, as DNA: TGTGCCAGCACCCCTCGGGAGCTGAACACTGAAGCTTTCTTT. J is TRBJ1-1 and V is TRBV28, with unresolved D. Germline CDR1 and CDR2: MDHEN and SYDVKM. This CDR3 region has 14 residues. V lost 7 bases, J lost 0 bases, and 12 bases lay in between.

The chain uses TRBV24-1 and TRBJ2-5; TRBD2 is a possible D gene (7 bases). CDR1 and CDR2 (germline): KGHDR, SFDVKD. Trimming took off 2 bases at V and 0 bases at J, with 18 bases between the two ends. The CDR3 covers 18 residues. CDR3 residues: CATSDSGGDLTDQETQYF. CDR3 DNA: TGTGCCACCAGTGATTCGGGGGGCGATCTGACAGACCAAGAGACCCAGTACTTC.

The CDR3 region is CATSDKTVYWETQYF. In DNA, the CDR3 is TGTGCCACCAGTGATAAGACAGTATATTGGGAGACCCAGTACTTC. J is TRBJ2-5 and V is TRBV24-1; D possibly corresponds to TRBD1 (5 bases). The V end was cut by 3 bases, the J end by 5 bases, with 15 bases between. The CDR3 is made up of 15 amino acids. Germline CDR1 KGHDR, CDR2 SFDVKD.

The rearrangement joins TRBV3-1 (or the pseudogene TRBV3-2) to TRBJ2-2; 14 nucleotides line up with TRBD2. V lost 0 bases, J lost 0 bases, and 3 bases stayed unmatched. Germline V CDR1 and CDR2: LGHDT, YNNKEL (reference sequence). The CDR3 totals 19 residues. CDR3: CASSQDMGLAGANTGELFF. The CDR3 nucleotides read TGTGCCAGCAGCCAAGATATGGGACTAGCGGGGGCGAACACCGGGGAGCTGTTTTTT.